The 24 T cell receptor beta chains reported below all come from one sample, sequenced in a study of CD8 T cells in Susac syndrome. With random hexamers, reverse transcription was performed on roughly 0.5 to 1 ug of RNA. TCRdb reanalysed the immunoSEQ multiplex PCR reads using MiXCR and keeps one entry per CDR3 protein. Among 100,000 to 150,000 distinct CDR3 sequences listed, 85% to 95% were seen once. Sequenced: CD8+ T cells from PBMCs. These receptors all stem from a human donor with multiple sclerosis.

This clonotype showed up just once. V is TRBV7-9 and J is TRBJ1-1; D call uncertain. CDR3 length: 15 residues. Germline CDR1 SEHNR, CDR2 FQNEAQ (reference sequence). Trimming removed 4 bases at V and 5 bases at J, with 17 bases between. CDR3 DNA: TGTGCCAGCAGCTCGGCGATCTCCCCGCGGACTGAAGCTTTCTTT. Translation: CASSSAISPRTEAFF.

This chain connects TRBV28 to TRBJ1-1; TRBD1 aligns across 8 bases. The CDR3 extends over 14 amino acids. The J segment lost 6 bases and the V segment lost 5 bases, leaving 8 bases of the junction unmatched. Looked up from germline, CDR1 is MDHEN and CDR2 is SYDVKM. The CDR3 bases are TGTGCCAGCAGTCCACGGACAGGGAGCTCTGAAGCTTTCTTT. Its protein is CASSPRTGSSEAFF.

The CDR3 DNA reads TGTGCCAGCAGCGCCCGGCAGGGTTACGAGCAGTACGTC. It is translated as CASSARQGYEQYV. The rearrangement joins TRBV7-2 to TRBJ2-7; D is possibly TRBD1 (5 bases). The length of the CDR3 is 13 residues. Germline V CDR1 and CDR2: SGHTA, FQGNSA. The V gene lost 5 bases and the J gene lost 4 bases, with 12 bases spanning the gap.

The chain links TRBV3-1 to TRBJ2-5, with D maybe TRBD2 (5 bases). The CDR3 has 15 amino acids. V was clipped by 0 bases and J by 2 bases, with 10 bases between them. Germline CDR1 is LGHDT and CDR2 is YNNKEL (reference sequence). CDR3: CASSQDLREQETQYF. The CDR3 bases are TGTGCCAGCAGCCAAGACCTCCGGGAACAAGAGACCCAGTACTTC.

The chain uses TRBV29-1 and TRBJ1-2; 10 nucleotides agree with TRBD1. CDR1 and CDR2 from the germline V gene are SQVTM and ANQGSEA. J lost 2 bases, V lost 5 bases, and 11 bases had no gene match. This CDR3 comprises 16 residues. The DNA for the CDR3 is TGCAGCGTTCCCGGGACAGGGGTTGAGGGGAACTATGGCTACACCTTC. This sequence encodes CSVPGTGVEGNYGYTF.

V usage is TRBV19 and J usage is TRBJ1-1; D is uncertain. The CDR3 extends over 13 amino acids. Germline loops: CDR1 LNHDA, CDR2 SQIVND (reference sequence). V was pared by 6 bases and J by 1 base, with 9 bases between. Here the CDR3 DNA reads TGTGCCAGTAGGGCCGAAAGGAACACTGAAGCTTTCTTT. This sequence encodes CASRAERNTEAFF.

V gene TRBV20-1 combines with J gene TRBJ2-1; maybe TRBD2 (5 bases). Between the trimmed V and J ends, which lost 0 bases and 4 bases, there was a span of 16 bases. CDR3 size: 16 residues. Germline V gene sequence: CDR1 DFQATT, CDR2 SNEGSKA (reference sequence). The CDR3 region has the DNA TGCAGTGCTAGAGATCGTGCGGGTCACCCTTACAATGAGCAGTTCTTC. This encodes CSARDRAGHPYNEQFF.

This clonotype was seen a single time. CDR3 DNA sequence: TGTGCCTGGCTACTCAGGGAATCCTACGAGCAGTACTTC. Amino acid sequence: CAWLLRESYEQYF. This chain joins TRBV30 and TRBJ2-7; D perhaps matches TRBD1 (5 bases). V was shortened by 5 bases and J by 1 base, with 12 bases between the two germline ends. Germline V gives CDR1 GTSNPN, CDR2 SVGIG (reference sequence). The CDR3 consists of 13 residues.

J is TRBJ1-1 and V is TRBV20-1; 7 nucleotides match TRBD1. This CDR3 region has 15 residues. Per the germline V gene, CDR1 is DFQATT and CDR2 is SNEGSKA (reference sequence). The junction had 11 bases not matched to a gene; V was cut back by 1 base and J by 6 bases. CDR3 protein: CSARALVRDSPEAFF. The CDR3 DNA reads TGCAGTGCTAGAGCCCTTGTACGGGACAGTCCTGAAGCTTTCTTT.

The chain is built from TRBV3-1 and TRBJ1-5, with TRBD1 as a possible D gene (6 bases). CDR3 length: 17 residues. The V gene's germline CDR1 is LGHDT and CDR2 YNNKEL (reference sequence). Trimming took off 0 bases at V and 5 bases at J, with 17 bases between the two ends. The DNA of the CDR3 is TGTGCCAGCAGCCAAGATCTGCGGGGGCTGTGGGATCAGCCCCAGCATTTT. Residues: CASSQDLRGLWDQPQHF.

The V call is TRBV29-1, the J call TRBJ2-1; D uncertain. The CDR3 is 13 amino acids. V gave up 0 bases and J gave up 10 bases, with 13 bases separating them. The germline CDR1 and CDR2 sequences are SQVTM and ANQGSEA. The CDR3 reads CSVEDRPVGEQFF. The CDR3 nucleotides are TGCAGCGTTGAAGATCGACCGGTCGGGGAGCAGTTCTTC.

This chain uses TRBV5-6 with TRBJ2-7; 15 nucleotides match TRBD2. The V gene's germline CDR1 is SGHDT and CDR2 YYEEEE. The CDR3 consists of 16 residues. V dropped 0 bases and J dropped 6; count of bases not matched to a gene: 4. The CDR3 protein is CASSLGGLAGGAEQYV. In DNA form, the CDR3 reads TGTGCCAGCAGCTTGGGGGGACTAGCGGGAGGAGCCGAGCAGTACGTC.

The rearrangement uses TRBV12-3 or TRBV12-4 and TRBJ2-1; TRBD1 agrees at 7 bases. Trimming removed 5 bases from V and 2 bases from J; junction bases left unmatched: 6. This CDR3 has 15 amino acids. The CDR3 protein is CASSPQDRPYNEQFF. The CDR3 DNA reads TGTGCCAGCAGTCCCCAGGACAGGCCCTACAATGAGCAGTTCTTC.

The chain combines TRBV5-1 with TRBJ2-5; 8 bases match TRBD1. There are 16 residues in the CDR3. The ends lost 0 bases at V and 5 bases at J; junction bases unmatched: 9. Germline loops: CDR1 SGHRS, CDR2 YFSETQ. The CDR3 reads CASSLVPDRARETQYF. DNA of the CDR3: TGCGCCAGCAGCTTGGTCCCGGACAGGGCGAGGGAGACCCAGTACTTC. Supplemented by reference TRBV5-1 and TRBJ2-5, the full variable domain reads KAGVTQTPRYLIKTRGQQVTLSCSPISGHRSVSWYQQTPGQGLQFLFEYFSETQRNKGNFPGRFSGRQFSNSRSEMNVSTLELGDSALYLCASSLVPDRARETQYFGPGTRLLVL.

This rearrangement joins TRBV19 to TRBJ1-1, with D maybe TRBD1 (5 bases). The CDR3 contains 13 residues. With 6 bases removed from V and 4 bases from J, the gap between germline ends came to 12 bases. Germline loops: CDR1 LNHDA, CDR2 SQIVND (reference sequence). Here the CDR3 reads CASRHGGITEAFF. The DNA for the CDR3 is TGTGCCAGTAGGCATGGGGGGATCACTGAAGCTTTCTTT.

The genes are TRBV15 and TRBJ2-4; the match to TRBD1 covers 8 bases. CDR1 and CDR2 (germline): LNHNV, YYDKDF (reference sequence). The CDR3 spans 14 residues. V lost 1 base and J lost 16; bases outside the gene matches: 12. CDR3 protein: CATSRVVSGTGHYF. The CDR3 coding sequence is TGTGCCACCAGCAGAGTAGTGTCCGGGACAGGTCACTACTTC.

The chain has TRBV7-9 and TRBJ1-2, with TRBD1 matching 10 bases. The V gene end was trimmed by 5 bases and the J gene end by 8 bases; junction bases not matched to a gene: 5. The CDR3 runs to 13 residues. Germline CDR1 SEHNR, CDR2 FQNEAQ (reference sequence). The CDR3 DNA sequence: TGTGCCAGCAGCGGAGGGACAGGGGACGGCTACACCTTC. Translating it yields CASSGGTGDGYTF.

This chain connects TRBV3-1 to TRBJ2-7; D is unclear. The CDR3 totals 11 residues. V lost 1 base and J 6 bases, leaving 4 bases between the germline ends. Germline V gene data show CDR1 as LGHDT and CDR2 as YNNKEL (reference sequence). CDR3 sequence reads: CASSQGLEQYV. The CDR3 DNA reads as TGTGCCAGCAGCCAAGGCCTCGAGCAGTACGTC.

The DNA of the CDR3 is TGTGCCAGCGGGACAGGGGTTTACGAGCAGTACTTC. Its translation: CASGTGVYEQYF. The genes are TRBV6-5 and TRBJ2-7; 10 nucleotides agree with TRBD1. CDR3 length: 12 residues. Losses at the gene ends were 8 bases for V and 4 bases for J; bases not matched to a gene: 2. The germline V gene has CDR1 MNHEY and CDR2 SVGAGI.

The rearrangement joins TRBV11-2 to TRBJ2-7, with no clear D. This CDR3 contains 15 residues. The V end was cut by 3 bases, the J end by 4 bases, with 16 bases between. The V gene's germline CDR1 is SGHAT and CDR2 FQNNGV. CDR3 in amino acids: CASSLASRATYEQYF. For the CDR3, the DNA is TGTGCCAGCAGCTTGGCGTCTAGGGCCACGTACGAGCAGTACTTC.

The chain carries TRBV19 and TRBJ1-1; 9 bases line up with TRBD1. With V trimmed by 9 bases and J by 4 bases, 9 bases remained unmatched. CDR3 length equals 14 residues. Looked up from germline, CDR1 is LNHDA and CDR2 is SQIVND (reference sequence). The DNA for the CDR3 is TGTGCCAGCTCAGGCGACAGGGGGGCCACTGAAGCTTTCTTT. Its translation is CASSGDRGATEAFF.

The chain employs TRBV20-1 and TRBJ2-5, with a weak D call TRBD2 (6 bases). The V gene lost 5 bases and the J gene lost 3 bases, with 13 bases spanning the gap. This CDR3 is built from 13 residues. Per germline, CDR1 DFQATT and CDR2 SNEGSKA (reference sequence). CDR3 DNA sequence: TGCAGTGCTGGACCTAGCGCCAAAGAGACCCAGTACTTC. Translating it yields CSAGPSAKETQYF.

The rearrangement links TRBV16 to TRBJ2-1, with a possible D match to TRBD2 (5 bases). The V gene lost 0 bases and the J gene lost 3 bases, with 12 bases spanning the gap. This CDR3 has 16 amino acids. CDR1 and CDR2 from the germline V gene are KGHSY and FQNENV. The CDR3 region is CASSQSRVAFYNEQFF. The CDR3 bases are TGTGCCAGCAGCCAATCGCGGGTAGCGTTCTACAATGAGCAGTTCTTC.

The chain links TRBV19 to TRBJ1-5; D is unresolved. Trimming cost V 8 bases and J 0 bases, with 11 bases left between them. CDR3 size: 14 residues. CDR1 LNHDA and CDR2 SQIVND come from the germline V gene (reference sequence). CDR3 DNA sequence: TGTGCCAGTTGGCCGGGGTATAGCAATCAGCCCCAGCATTTT. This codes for CASWPGYSNQPQHF.